These T cell receptor beta chains were read from a single sample in a study of T cells in Graves' hyperthyroidism and ophthalmopathy. In TCRdb, the multiplex PCR reads were re-called with MiXCR into one record per CDR3 protein. The sample lists fewer than 900,000 distinct CDR3 sequences, around 19% occurring once. Sequences were obtained from blood. The source is a woman between 45 and 65 years old with Graves' hyperthyroidism that later progressed to Graves' ophthalmopathy. The CDR3 runs from the conserved cysteine through the conserved F or W. The D gene is left open where the match is weak. The size entry is marked missing in some rows and otherwise reads once, few, many or a size class.

CDR3: CASSRTEGGELFF; DNA: TGTGCCAGCAGCCGTACCGAAGGAGGGGAGCTGTTTTTT; size: many; D: .; J: TRBJ2-2; V: TRBV3-1
CDR3: CASSVRTPDNSPLHF; DNA: TGTGCCAGCAGCGTCAGAACCCCGGATAATTCACCCCTCCACTTT; size: few; D: .; J: TRBJ1-6; V: TRBV5-8
CDR3: CASSFTGSTNEKLFF; DNA: TGTGCCAGCAGCTTTACAGGGAGTACTAATGAAAAACTGTTTTTT; size: .; D: .; J: TRBJ1-4; V: TRBV7-8
CDR3: CASTPLQGYSYTF; DNA: TGTGCCAGCACCCCTCTCCAGGGCTATAGCTACACCTTC; size: few; D: .; J: TRBJ1-2; V: TRBV7-2
CDR3: CASSTTSGQHGYTF; DNA: TGTGCCAGCAGCACCACCTCGGGACAGCATGGCTACACCTTC; size: many; D: TRBD1; J: TRBJ1-2; V: TRBV3-1
CDR3: CASSSAGVDTQYF; DNA: TGTGCCAGCAGCTCGGCGGGGGTGGATACGCAGTATTTT; size: many; D: TRBD2; J: TRBJ2-3; V: TRBV5-8
CDR3: CASSSPMSPGYTF; DNA: TGTGCCAGCAGCTCCCCAATGAGTCCTGGCTACACCTTC; size: .; D: .; J: TRBJ1-2; V: TRBV11-2
CDR3: CASTRRTYLPYNEQFF; DNA: TGTGCCAGCACCAGGCGAACTTACCTACCCTACAATGAGCAGTTCTTC; size: .; D: .; J: TRBJ2-1; V: TRBV7-3
CDR3: CASSSYRALGNGELFF; DNA: TGTGCCAGCAGCAGTTACAGGGCCCTGGGGAACGGGGAGCTGTTTTTT; size: few; D: .; J: TRBJ2-2; V: TRBV7-9
CDR3: CASSLWNSTDTQYF; DNA: TGTGCCAGCAGTTTATGGAACAGCACAGATACGCAGTATTTT; size: .; D: .; J: TRBJ2-3; V: TRBV11-2
CDR3: CASSSGTAINQPQHF; DNA: TGTGCCAGCAGTTCCGGGACAGCCATTAATCAGCCCCAGCATTTT; size: .; D: TRBD1; J: TRBJ1-5; V: TRBV6-1
CDR3: CASSDTGHHEQYF; DNA: TGTGCCAGCAGTGACACGGGACACCACGAGCAGTACTTC; size: .; D: .; J: TRBJ2-7; V: TRBV6-2/TRBV6-3
CDR3: CASSRVPGNYGYTF; DNA: TGTGCCAGCAGTCGAGTCCCAGGTAACTATGGCTACACCTTC; size: many; D: .; J: TRBJ1-2; V: TRBV12-3/TRBV12-4
CDR3: CASSSIAGGNEQFF; DNA: TGTGCCAGCAGCTCAATAGCGGGAGGAAATGAGCAGTTCTTC; size: many; D: TRBD2; J: TRBJ2-1; V: TRBV11-2
CDR3: CASSQGAGYGYTF; DNA: TGTGCCAGCAGCCAGGGGGCAGGGTATGGCTACACCTTC; size: many; D: .; J: TRBJ1-2; V: TRBV3-1